The rows below give T cell receptor beta chains drawn from one sample of a study of shared clonotypes between healthy human individuals. Measured with immunoSEQ multiplex PCR; TCRdb has only the in-frame clones, and not every one. Counted here are about a million clones, approximately 75% occurring once; the ten biggest clones make up 0.89%. The sequencing sample was made of memory CD4+ T cells from PBMCs. The receptors originated from a man between 18 and 35 years old in good health. Some clones in this sample may be carry-over from other donors' samples. Each CDR3 is given with its conserved first and last residue. The D gene is left open where the match is weak. Some rows have no size entry. The others give once, few or many, or a class for an expanded clone.

D gene: TRBD1; V gene: TRBV29-1; CDR3 length: 13; clone size: -; J gene: TRBJ2-2; CDR3 protein: CSGMQGVSGELFF; CDR3 DNA: TGCAGCGGGATGCAGGGGGTGAGCGGGGAGCTGTTTTTT
D gene: TRBD2; V gene: TRBV28; CDR3 length: 12; clone size: -; J gene: TRBJ2-3; CDR3 protein: CASSGAGDTQYF; CDR3 DNA: TGTGCCAGCAGTGGAGCGGGGGATACGCAGTATTTT
D gene: TRBD2; V gene: TRBV2; CDR3 length: 15; clone size: -; J gene: TRBJ2-1; CDR3 protein: CASGRGGLAGNEQFF; CDR3 DNA: TGTGCCAGCGGGAGGGGGGGACTAGCTGGCAATGAGCAGTTCTTC
D gene: -; V gene: TRBV5-6; CDR3 length: 17; clone size: -; J gene: TRBJ1-6; CDR3 protein: CASSLGSVGWENSPLHF; CDR3 DNA: TGTGCCAGCAGCTTAGGGTCGGTAGGATGGGAGAATTCACCCCTCCACTTT
D gene: -; V gene: TRBV4-2; CDR3 length: 16; clone size: -; J gene: TRBJ1-3; CDR3 protein: CASSQAGVGSGNTIYF; CDR3 DNA: TGTGCCAGCAGCCAAGCTGGCGTGGGCTCTGGAAACACCATATATTTT
D gene: TRBD2; V gene: TRBV27; CDR3 length: 16; clone size: -; J gene: TRBJ2-1; CDR3 protein: CASSQASGRVYNEQFF; CDR3 DNA: TGTGCCAGCAGTCAAGCGAGCGGGAGGGTATACAATGAGCAGTTCTTC
D gene: TRBD2; V gene: TRBV28; CDR3 length: 15; clone size: -; J gene: TRBJ2-5; CDR3 protein: CASSLWREGPKTQYF; CDR3 DNA: TGTGCCAGCAGTTTGTGGCGGGAGGGCCCGAAGACCCAGTACTTC
D gene: TRBD1; V gene: TRBV29-1; CDR3 length: 15; clone size: -; J gene: TRBJ1-5; CDR3 protein: CSVKLQGASNQPQHF; CDR3 DNA: TGCAGCGTTAAGCTTCAGGGGGCCAGCAATCAGCCCCAGCATTTT
D gene: -; V gene: TRBV2; CDR3 length: 14; clone size: -; J gene: TRBJ2-2; CDR3 protein: CANTREADTGELFF; CDR3 DNA: TGTGCCAACACCCGCGAGGCGGACACCGGGGAGCTGTTTTTT
D gene: -; V gene: TRBV10-3; CDR3 length: 14; clone size: many; J gene: TRBJ1-1; CDR3 protein: CAITQGPKNTEAFF; CDR3 DNA: TGTGCCATCACCCAGGGACCGAAGAACACTGAAGCTTTCTTT
D gene: -; V gene: TRBV18; CDR3 length: 17; clone size: -; J gene: TRBJ2-1; CDR3 protein: CASSPRPGPSSYNEQFF; CDR3 DNA: TGTGCCAGCTCACCACGACCAGGCCCAAGCTCCTACAATGAGCAGTTCTTC
D gene: TRBD1; V gene: TRBV28; CDR3 length: 16; clone size: few; J gene: TRBJ2-1; CDR3 protein: CASSLPRGQGRDEQFF; CDR3 DNA: TGTGCCAGCAGTTTACCTCGGGGACAGGGGAGGGATGAGCAGTTCTTC
D gene: -; V gene: TRBV28; CDR3 length: 17; clone size: few; J gene: TRBJ2-6; CDR3 protein: CASRDNTTPPGANVLTF; CDR3 DNA: TGTGCCAGCAGGGACAACACGACACCCCCTGGGGCCAACGTCCTGACTTTC
D gene: -; V gene: TRBV2; CDR3 length: 15; clone size: many; J gene: TRBJ2-2; CDR3 protein: CASSNKSPYTGELFF; CDR3 DNA: TGTGCCAGCAGTAATAAGTCCCCATACACCGGGGAGCTGTTTTTT
D gene: -; V gene: TRBV30; CDR3 length: 12; clone size: -; J gene: TRBJ1-2; CDR3 protein: CAWSVRASGYTF; CDR3 DNA: TGTGCCTGGAGTGTAAGGGCATCTGGCTACACCTTC
D gene: -; V gene: TRBV18; CDR3 length: 15; clone size: few; J gene: TRBJ1-1; CDR3 protein: CASSPDLQPNTEAFF; CDR3 DNA: TGTGCCAGCTCACCAGACCTACAGCCGAACACTGAAGCTTTCTTT
D gene: -; V gene: TRBV30; CDR3 length: 13; clone size: once; J gene: TRBJ1-2; CDR3 protein: CAWSRDMGNGYTF; CDR3 DNA: TGTGCCTGGAGCAGGGACATGGGCAATGGCTACACCTTC
D gene: -; V gene: TRBV10-3; CDR3 length: 14; clone size: -; J gene: TRBJ2-7; CDR3 protein: CAISPGFTSYEQYF; CDR3 DNA: TGTGCCATCTCCCCAGGGTTTACGTCCTACGAGCAGTACTTC
D gene: -; V gene: TRBV28; CDR3 length: 13; clone size: -; J gene: TRBJ2-7; CDR3 protein: CASRVQSSYEQYF; CDR3 DNA: TGTGCCAGCAGAGTTCAGAGTTCCTACGAGCAGTACTTC
D gene: -; V gene: TRBV30; CDR3 length: 15; clone size: -; J gene: TRBJ2-1; CDR3 protein: CAWSVLASSYNEQFF; CDR3 DNA: TGTGCCTGGAGTGTGTTGGCGAGCTCCTACAATGAGCAGTTCTTC
D gene: TRBD1; V gene: TRBV27; CDR3 length: 14; clone size: -; J gene: TRBJ2-7; CDR3 protein: CASSPRTGVYEQYF; CDR3 DNA: TGTGCCAGCAGCCCCAGGACAGGGGTCTACGAGCAGTACTTC
D gene: TRBD2; V gene: TRBV11-2; CDR3 length: 17; clone size: once; J gene: TRBJ2-1; CDR3 protein: CASSARVSGRPYNEQFF; CDR3 DNA: TGTGCCAGCAGCGCTAGAGTTAGCGGGAGGCCCTACAATGAGCAGTTCTTC
D gene: TRBD1; V gene: TRBV19; CDR3 length: 15; clone size: -; J gene: TRBJ2-3; CDR3 protein: CASSIKGATADTQYF; CDR3 DNA: TGTGCCAGTAGTATCAAGGGGGCGACTGCAGATACGCAGTATTTT
D gene: TRBD2; V gene: TRBV4-3; CDR3 length: 16; clone size: few; J gene: TRBJ2-1; CDR3 protein: CASSHSGRDSYNEQFF; CDR3 DNA: TGCGCCAGCAGTCACAGCGGGAGGGACTCCTACAATGAGCAGTTCTTC
D gene: -; V gene: TRBV25-1; CDR3 length: 16; clone size: many; J gene: TRBJ1-4; CDR3 protein: CASSEWFSGTNEKLFF; CDR3 DNA: TGTGCCAGCAGTGAATGGTTTTCAGGGACTAATGAAAAACTGTTTTTT
D gene: TRBD2; V gene: TRBV7-3; CDR3 length: 15; clone size: -; J gene: TRBJ2-1; CDR3 protein: CASSPTSGSINEQFF; CDR3 DNA: TGTGCCAGCAGCCCAACTAGCGGGAGTATCAATGAGCAGTTCTTC
D gene: -; V gene: TRBV2; CDR3 length: 14; clone size: many; J gene: TRBJ1-3; CDR3 protein: CASRPQGPGNTIYF; CDR3 DNA: TGTGCCAGCAGGCCACAGGGTCCGGGAAACACCATATATTTT
D gene: -; V gene: TRBV18; CDR3 length: 12; clone size: -; J gene: TRBJ1-1; CDR3 protein: CASSPQVTEAFF; CDR3 DNA: TGTGCCAGCTCACCACAGGTCACTGAAGCTTTCTTT
D gene: TRBD1; V gene: TRBV4-1; CDR3 length: 13; clone size: once; J gene: TRBJ2-3; CDR3 protein: CASSLQGTDTQYF; CDR3 DNA: TGCGCCAGCAGCCTACAGGGGACAGATACGCAGTATTTT
D gene: TRBD2; V gene: TRBV12-5; CDR3 length: 13; clone size: -; J gene: TRBJ2-3; CDR3 protein: CASGTGLADTQYF; CDR3 DNA: TGTGCTAGTGGTACGGGACTAGCAGATACGCAGTATTTT
D gene: -; V gene: TRBV7-2; CDR3 length: 12; clone size: once; J gene: TRBJ1-1; CDR3 protein: CASSLGSAGAFF; CDR3 DNA: TGTGCCAGCAGCTTAGGCTCGGCCGGAGCTTTCTTT
D gene: -; V gene: TRBV21-1; CDR3 length: 12; clone size: -; J gene: TRBJ1-2; CDR3 protein: CASSPSNYGYTF; CDR3 DNA: TGTGCCAGCAGCCCTTCTAACTATGGCTACACCTTC
D gene: TRBD1; V gene: TRBV19; CDR3 length: 12; clone size: -; J gene: TRBJ1-2; CDR3 protein: CASTRDSGGYTF; CDR3 DNA: TGTGCCAGTACTCGGGACAGCGGGGGCTACACCTTC
D gene: -; V gene: TRBV5-6; CDR3 length: 16; clone size: few; J gene: TRBJ2-2; CDR3 protein: CASSPTGTANTRELFF; CDR3 DNA: TGTGCCAGCAGCCCTACCGGGACGGCGAACACCAGGGAGCTGTTTTTT
D gene: -; V gene: TRBV28; CDR3 length: 15; clone size: once; J gene: TRBJ1-5; CDR3 protein: CASSPRGTLVQPQHF; CDR3 DNA: TGTGCCAGCAGTCCTCGAGGGACCCTAGTTCAGCCCCAGCATTTT
D gene: TRBD2; V gene: TRBV10-3; CDR3 length: 15; clone size: -; J gene: TRBJ2-1; CDR3 protein: CAIRSFSSGNNEQFF; CDR3 DNA: TGTGCCATCAGGTCCTTCTCTAGCGGAAACAATGAGCAGTTCTTC
D gene: -; V gene: TRBV2; CDR3 length: 15; clone size: once; J gene: TRBJ2-1; CDR3 protein: CASLRDAASYNEQFF; CDR3 DNA: TGTGCCAGCCTACGGGACGCCGCCTCCTACAATGAGCAGTTCTTC
D gene: -; V gene: TRBV10-1; CDR3 length: 11; clone size: -; J gene: TRBJ2-1; CDR3 protein: CASSGEGEQFF; CDR3 DNA: TGCGCCAGCAGTGGCGAGGGGGAGCAGTTCTTC
D gene: -; V gene: TRBV13; CDR3 length: 15; clone size: once; J gene: TRBJ1-2; CDR3 protein: CASSLRAENYYGYTF; CDR3 DNA: TGTGCCAGCAGCTTACGGGCCGAGAACTACTATGGCTACACCTTC
D gene: -; V gene: TRBV18; CDR3 length: 15; clone size: -; J gene: TRBJ1-1; CDR3 protein: CASSPRLQKNTEAFF; CDR3 DNA: TGTGCCAGCTCACCTCGGCTCCAGAAGAACACTGAAGCTTTCTTT
D gene: -; V gene: TRBV29-1; CDR3 length: 14; clone size: -; J gene: TRBJ2-2; CDR3 protein: CSVLKGHNTGELFF; CDR3 DNA: TGCAGCGTCCTCAAGGGCCATAACACCGGGGAGCTGTTTTTT
D gene: TRBD2; V gene: TRBV2; CDR3 length: 17; clone size: -; J gene: TRBJ2-1; CDR3 protein: CASIYSGRAPTYNEQFF; CDR3 DNA: TGTGCCAGCATTTATAGCGGGAGGGCCCCCACCTACAATGAGCAGTTCTTC
D gene: TRBD1; V gene: TRBV5-6; CDR3 length: 15; clone size: once; J gene: TRBJ2-1; CDR3 protein: CASSLVTGMVNEQFF; CDR3 DNA: TGTGCCAGCAGCTTGGTGACAGGGATGGTCAATGAGCAGTTCTTC
D gene: -; V gene: TRBV6-1; CDR3 length: 18; clone size: -; J gene: TRBJ1-3; CDR3 protein: CASSESVRTEFSGNTIYF; CDR3 DNA: TGTGCCAGCAGTGAATCCGTCCGGACGGAATTCTCTGGAAACACCATATATTTT
D gene: -; V gene: TRBV28; CDR3 length: 14; clone size: -; J gene: TRBJ1-3; CDR3 protein: CASKGSAAGNTIYF; CDR3 DNA: TGTGCCAGCAAGGGCAGCGCTGCTGGAAACACCATATATTTT
D gene: TRBD1; V gene: TRBV28; CDR3 length: 15; clone size: -; J gene: TRBJ2-1; CDR3 protein: CASSPWTGSYNEQFF; CDR3 DNA: TGTGCCAGCAGTCCATGGACAGGGTCCTACAATGAGCAGTTCTTC
D gene: TRBD2; V gene: TRBV27; CDR3 length: 15; clone size: -; J gene: TRBJ2-3; CDR3 protein: CASSPLAGATDTQYF; CDR3 DNA: TGTGCCAGCAGTCCCCTAGCGGGAGCCACAGATACGCAGTATTTT
D gene: TRBD1; V gene: TRBV18; CDR3 length: 17; clone size: -; J gene: TRBJ2-7; CDR3 protein: CASSPLPPGQGAGEQYF; CDR3 DNA: TGTGCCAGCTCACCACTACCCCCGGGACAGGGGGCGGGTGAGCAGTACTTC
D gene: -; V gene: TRBV5-1; CDR3 length: 16; clone size: -; J gene: TRBJ2-5; CDR3 protein: CASSSYLTPAQETQYF; CDR3 DNA: TGCGCCAGCAGCTCGTACTTAACCCCCGCTCAAGAGACCCAGTACTTC
D gene: -; V gene: TRBV19; CDR3 length: 15; clone size: few; J gene: TRBJ1-5; CDR3 protein: CASSTGPLGKQPQHF; CDR3 DNA: TGTGCCAGTAGTACGGGACCCCTCGGTAAGCAGCCCCAGCATTTT
D gene: -; V gene: TRBV28; CDR3 length: 14; clone size: -; J gene: TRBJ1-2; CDR3 protein: CASSLTAVNYGYTF; CDR3 DNA: TGTGCCAGCAGTTTAACTGCAGTCAACTATGGCTACACCTTC
D gene: -; V gene: TRBV5-4; CDR3 length: 16; clone size: -; J gene: TRBJ2-1; CDR3 protein: CASSSTHRVSYNEQFF; CDR3 DNA: TGTGCCAGCAGCTCAACCCACAGGGTATCCTACAATGAGCAGTTCTTC
D gene: TRBD2; V gene: TRBV5-4; CDR3 length: 19; clone size: -; J gene: TRBJ2-1; CDR3 protein: CASSSYSGRPPSSYNEQFF; CDR3 DNA: TGTGCCAGCAGCTCCTATAGCGGGAGGCCCCCTAGCTCCTACAATGAGCAGTTCTTC
D gene: -; V gene: TRBV7-2; CDR3 length: 12; clone size: -; J gene: TRBJ1-4; CDR3 protein: CASRRTNEKLFF; CDR3 DNA: TGTGCCAGCAGACGAACTAATGAAAAACTGTTTTTT
D gene: -; V gene: TRBV30; CDR3 length: 13; clone size: -; J gene: TRBJ1-2; CDR3 protein: CAWGGLTGYGYTF; CDR3 DNA: TGTGCCTGGGGGGGTCTTACGGGCTATGGCTACACCTTC
D gene: -; V gene: TRBV14; CDR3 length: 17; clone size: -; J gene: TRBJ2-6; CDR3 protein: CASSRLKFGSGANVLTF; CDR3 DNA: TGTGCCAGCAGCCGACTAAAGTTCGGGTCTGGGGCCAACGTCCTGACTTTC
D gene: -; V gene: TRBV6-5; CDR3 length: 15; clone size: -; J gene: TRBJ1-2; CDR3 protein: CASSPLDSSGYGYTF; CDR3 DNA: TGTGCCAGCAGCCCCCTGGACAGTTCCGGGTATGGCTACACCTTC